One and the same sample provided the 3 T cell receptor beta chains below, sequenced in a study of OX40 agonist ivuxolimab in advanced cancers. Data came from immunoSEQ multiplex PCR; TCRdb stores just in-frame clones and leaves some out. The data contain approximately 67,000 clones, 80% of them singletons. Sequenced here: CD4+ or CD8+ T cells sorted from blood, sampled in a trial of the OX40 agonist ivuxolimab. The source of these receptors is an adult with an advanced solid tumor such as melanoma, head and neck, liver or kidney cancer.

This clone was detected only once. This rearrangement joins TRBV9 to TRBJ2-1; 13 nucleotides line up with TRBD2. CDR3 size: 15 residues. V lost 4 bases, J lost 4 bases, and 2 bases stayed unmatched. Germline values: CDR1 SGDLS, CDR2 YYNGEE. The CDR3 here is CASSRLAGGYNEQFF. The CDR3 region has the DNA TGTGCCAGCAGCCGACTAGCGGGGGGTTACAATGAGCAGTTCTTC.

The rearrangement joins TRBV4-2 to TRBJ2-2, with 7 bases fitting TRBD1. V shed 7 bases and J 9 bases; nucleotides not matched to a gene: 17. Germline V gene lookup returns CDR1 LGHNA and CDR2 YNFKEQ. This CDR3 is built from 16 residues. As DNA, the CDR3 is TGTGCCAGCAAATCAGAGGGACAGCCTAAAGGCCGGGAGCTGTTTTTT. Protein sequence: CASKSEGQPKGRELFF.

The chain couples TRBV5-6 to TRBJ2-1, with a weak D call TRBD2 (6 bases). This CDR3 contains 12 residues. V was shortened by 3 bases and J by 5 bases, with 6 bases between the two germline ends. The germline gives CDR1 SGHDT, CDR2 YYEEEE. The CDR3 DNA follows: TGTGCCAGCAGCTGGAGGGACAATGAGCAGTTCTTC. Translating it yields CASSWRDNEQFF. The full variable domain, rest sourced from reference TRBV5-6 and TRBJ2-1, is DAGVTQSPTHLIKTRGQQVTLRCSPKSGHDTVSWYQQALGQGPQFIFQYYEEEERQRGNFPDRFSGHQFPNYSSELNVNALLLGDSALYLCASSWRDNEQFFGPGTRLTVL.